This T cell receptor beta chain stems from a study of cytomegalovirus exposure and HLA in healthy donors. The sample holds one count of this clone. Here immunoSEQ multiplex PCR was the method, and the copy in TCRdb shows in-frame clones only, minus some. The sample holds a few hundred thousand clones, approximately 86% seen once. CDR1 is SGHTS, CDR2 YDEGEE, per germline. Trimming removed 2 bases at V and 6 bases at J, with 11 bases between. This CDR3 region has 14 residues. These donors were members of the approximately 110-subject validation cohort, a group separate from the approximately 700-subject first cohort.

The chain has TRBV5-8 and TRBJ1-4, with D possibly TRBD1 on 6 matching bases. This receptor was taken from a man aged 25-40 years in good health and CMV-seronegative. The sequenced sample consisted of PBMCs. CDR3 DNA: TGTGCCAGCAGCTTCACAGGGCCCCATGAAAAACTGTTTTTT. It translates to CASSFTGPHEKLFF.